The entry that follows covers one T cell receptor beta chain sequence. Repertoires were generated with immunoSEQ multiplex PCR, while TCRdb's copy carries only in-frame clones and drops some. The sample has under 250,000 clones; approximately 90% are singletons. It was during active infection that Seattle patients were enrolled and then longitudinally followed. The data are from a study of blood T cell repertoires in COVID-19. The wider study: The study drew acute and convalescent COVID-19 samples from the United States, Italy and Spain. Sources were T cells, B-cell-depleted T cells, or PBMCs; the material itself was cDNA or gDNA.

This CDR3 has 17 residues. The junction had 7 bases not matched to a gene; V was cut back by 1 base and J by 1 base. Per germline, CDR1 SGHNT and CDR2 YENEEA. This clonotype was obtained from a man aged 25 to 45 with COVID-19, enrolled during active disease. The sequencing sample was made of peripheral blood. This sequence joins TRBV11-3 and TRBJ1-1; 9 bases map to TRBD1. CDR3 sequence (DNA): TGTGCCAGCAGCTTAGGAAACGGACAGGGGCGGAACACTGAAGCTTTCTTT. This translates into CASSLGNGQGRNTEAFF.